These T cell receptor beta chains were read from a single sample in a study of T cell responses to AZD1222 COVID-19 vaccine. Assay used: immunoSEQ multiplex PCR; TCRdb lists only in-frame clones, some missing. The table lists about 180,000 clones, 70% to 90% of them singletons. The specimen was peripheral blood, collected on day 0 of AZD1222 vaccination. These receptors were taken from an adult in good health. Both conserved end residues are part of each CDR3. D genes are given only for firm matches. The size entry is marked missing in some rows and otherwise reads once, few, many or a size class.

cdr3_aa: CAWSGQLARTEAFF
cdr3_nt: TGTGCCTGGAGTGGCCAGCTGGCGAGGACTGAAGCTTTCTTT
j_call: TRBJ1-1
v_call: TRBV30
cdr3_length: 14
d_call: -
clone_size: -

cdr3_aa: CASSLAGTEKLFF
cdr3_nt: TGTGCCAGCAGTTTAGCAGGGACTGAAAAACTGTTTTTT
j_call: TRBJ1-4
v_call: TRBV12-3/TRBV12-4
cdr3_length: 13
d_call: -
clone_size: few

cdr3_aa: CASSNRASGGGLDTQYF
cdr3_nt: TGTGCCAGCAGCAACCGAGCTAGCGGGGGGGGTCTCGATACGCAGTATTTT
j_call: TRBJ2-3
v_call: TRBV9
cdr3_length: 17
d_call: TRBD2
clone_size: -

cdr3_aa: CASSYSVGSLNGYTF
cdr3_nt: TGTGCCAGCAGTTACTCGGTAGGCAGTCTGAATGGCTACACCTTC
j_call: TRBJ1-2
v_call: TRBV6-5
cdr3_length: 15
d_call: -
clone_size: -

cdr3_aa: CASSPGLDSIYGYTF
cdr3_nt: TGCGCCAGCTCACCGGGACTGGATTCCATCTATGGCTACACCTTC
j_call: TRBJ1-2
v_call: TRBV10-1
cdr3_length: 15
d_call: -
clone_size: once

cdr3_aa: CASSPGVGRASHRAGELFF
cdr3_nt: TGTGCCAGCAGCCCAGGGGTAGGGCGAGCATCCCACCGGGCCGGGGAGCTGTTTTTT
j_call: TRBJ2-2
v_call: TRBV11-2
cdr3_length: 19
d_call: -
clone_size: many

cdr3_aa: CASRAGEGHGYTF
cdr3_nt: TGTGCCAGCAGAGCAGGGGAAGGCCATGGCTACACCTTC
j_call: TRBJ1-2
v_call: TRBV6-5
cdr3_length: 13
d_call: -
clone_size: -

cdr3_aa: CASSWNTEAFF
cdr3_nt: TGCGCCAGCAGTTGGAACACTGAAGCTTTCTTT
j_call: TRBJ1-1
v_call: TRBV10-2
cdr3_length: 11
d_call: -
clone_size: -

cdr3_aa: CASSLGRQGLEAFF
cdr3_nt: TGTGCCAGCAGCTTAGGGCGCCAGGGCCTCGAAGCTTTCTTT
j_call: TRBJ1-1
v_call: TRBV7-8
cdr3_length: 14
d_call: -
clone_size: -

cdr3_aa: CASSTVNLAGTGGSTEAFF
cdr3_nt: TGTGCCAGCTCAACAGTAAACCTGGCGGGGACAGGGGGATCGACTGAAGCTTTCTTT
j_call: TRBJ1-1
v_call: TRBV18
cdr3_length: 19
d_call: TRBD1
clone_size: -

cdr3_aa: CASSQVGGGYTF
cdr3_nt: TGTGCCAGCAGCCAAGTAGGAGGTGGCTACACCTTC
j_call: TRBJ1-2
v_call: TRBV14
cdr3_length: 12
d_call: -
clone_size: once

cdr3_aa: CAWSVWGVPYEQYF
cdr3_nt: TGTGCCTGGAGTGTTTGGGGGGTCCCCTACGAGCAGTACTTC
j_call: TRBJ2-7
v_call: TRBV30
cdr3_length: 14
d_call: -
clone_size: -

cdr3_aa: CASSLSSRGSSPLHF
cdr3_nt: TGTGCCAGCAGTTTATCGAGCCGGGGAAGTTCACCCCTCCACTTT
j_call: TRBJ1-6
v_call: TRBV27
cdr3_length: 15
d_call: -
clone_size: -

cdr3_aa: CASSFTGGSGNTIYF
cdr3_nt: TGCGCCAGCAGCTTTACAGGGGGGTCTGGAAACACCATATATTTT
j_call: TRBJ1-3
v_call: TRBV5-1
cdr3_length: 15
d_call: TRBD1
clone_size: -

cdr3_aa: CASSKGQGGYTF
cdr3_nt: TGTGCCAGCAGCAAAGGGCAGGGAGGCTACACCTTC
j_call: TRBJ1-2
v_call: TRBV13
cdr3_length: 12
d_call: -
clone_size: -

cdr3_aa: CASSSSWERGGELFF
cdr3_nt: TGCGCCAGCAGCTCGAGTTGGGAAAGGGGCGGGGAGCTGTTTTTT
j_call: TRBJ2-2
v_call: TRBV5-1
cdr3_length: 15
d_call: -
clone_size: once

cdr3_aa: CASSFGGPSNEQFF
cdr3_nt: TGTGCCAGCAGCTTCGGGGGGCCCTCCAATGAGCAGTTCTTC
j_call: TRBJ2-1
v_call: TRBV7-8
cdr3_length: 14
d_call: -
clone_size: -

cdr3_aa: CASSLGGEGVTEAFF
cdr3_nt: TGTGCCAGCAGTTTAGGGGGGGAAGGGGTCACTGAAGCTTTCTTT
j_call: TRBJ1-1
v_call: TRBV27
cdr3_length: 15
d_call: -
clone_size: -

cdr3_aa: CASSFTGTSSYNEQFF
cdr3_nt: TGCGCCAGCAGCTTTACCGGGACTAGTTCCTACAATGAGCAGTTCTTC
j_call: TRBJ2-1
v_call: TRBV4-1
cdr3_length: 16
d_call: TRBD2
clone_size: -

cdr3_aa: CASSKARTSGVYEQYF
cdr3_nt: TGTGCCAGCAGCAAAGCACGGACTAGCGGGGTCTACGAGCAGTACTTC
j_call: TRBJ2-7
v_call: TRBV21-1
cdr3_length: 16
d_call: -
clone_size: -

cdr3_aa: CAISESGAMKPQHF
cdr3_nt: TGTGCCATCAGTGAGTCAGGGGCCATGAAGCCCCAGCATTTT
j_call: TRBJ1-5
v_call: TRBV10-3
cdr3_length: 14
d_call: -
clone_size: -

cdr3_aa: CASSPRSGTGGYGYTF
cdr3_nt: TGTGCCAGCAGCCCAAGGTCGGGGACAGGAGGCTATGGCTACACCTTC
j_call: TRBJ1-2
v_call: TRBV7-2
cdr3_length: 16
d_call: TRBD1
clone_size: few

cdr3_aa: CASSPVLINTGELFF
cdr3_nt: TGTGCCAGCAGTCCCGTCCTGATTAACACCGGGGAGCTGTTTTTT
j_call: TRBJ2-2
v_call: TRBV3-1/TRBV3-2
cdr3_length: 15
d_call: -
clone_size: -

cdr3_aa: CAISDRLENTEAFF
cdr3_nt: TGTGCCATCAGTGATAGATTGGAGAACACTGAAGCTTTCTTT
j_call: TRBJ1-1
v_call: TRBV10-3
cdr3_length: 14
d_call: -
clone_size: -

cdr3_aa: CASSPRTGAYEQYF
cdr3_nt: TGTGCCAGCAGCCCCCGGACTGGAGCCTACGAGCAGTACTTC
j_call: TRBJ2-7
v_call: TRBV9
cdr3_length: 14
d_call: -
clone_size: -

cdr3_aa: CASSEDRYQPQHF
cdr3_nt: TGTGCCAGCAGTGAAGACAGGTATCAGCCCCAGCATTTT
j_call: TRBJ1-5
v_call: TRBV25-1
cdr3_length: 13
d_call: -
clone_size: -